This T cell receptor beta chain appears in the sequencing data of a study of T-cell reconstitution after alpha-beta-depleted transplantation in children. In regard to this clonotype: What it recognizes is unknown.

As it was prepared, the TCRbeta library received unique molecular identifiers. MiXCR was run by TCRdb on the PCR reads, yielding one entry per CDR3 protein. This table has over 200,000 distinct CDR3 sequences, approximately 8.4% appearing once. CDR1 SGHTA and CDR2 FQGTGA come from the germline V gene. This CDR3 contains 15 residues. V gave up 5 bases and J gave up 5 bases; unmatched junction bases: 7. Study conclusions and caveats: Diversity and T-cell counts at one year after transplant derived mostly from new T cells. There were reportedly several hundred expanded graft clones from which alpha-beta T cells came about two months after transplant. Day-60 TCRbeta diversity that was high in some patients was derived from surviving recipient T cells and thymic progenitors.

The TCR was taken from a male patient between 2 and 10 years old who had a stem cell transplant for acute myeloid leukemia, so the T cells may come from the graft donor. This specimen was PBMCs, mostly from graft donor cells, taken 360 days after TCRalphabeta/CD19-depleted stem cell transplant. The J gene is TRBJ2-1, the V gene TRBV7-3, with 9 bases that match TRBD2. CDR3 coding DNA: TGTGCCAGCAGCGATTCGGGACTAGCTAACAATGAGCAGTTCTTC. This codes for CASSDSGLANNEQFF.